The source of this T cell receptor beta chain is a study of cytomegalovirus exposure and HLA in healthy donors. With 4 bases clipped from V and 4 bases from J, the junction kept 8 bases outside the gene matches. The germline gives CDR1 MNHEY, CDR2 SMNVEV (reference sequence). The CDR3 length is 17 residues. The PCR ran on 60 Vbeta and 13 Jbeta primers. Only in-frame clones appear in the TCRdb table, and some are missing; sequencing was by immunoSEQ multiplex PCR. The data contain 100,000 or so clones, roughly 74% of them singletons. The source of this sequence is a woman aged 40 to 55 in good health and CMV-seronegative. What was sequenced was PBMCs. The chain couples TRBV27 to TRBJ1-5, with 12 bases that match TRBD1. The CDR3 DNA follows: TGTGCCAGCAGTTCCCGGGACAGGGGGCTGAGGAATCAGCCCCAGCATTTT. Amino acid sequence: CASSSRDRGLRNQPQHF.